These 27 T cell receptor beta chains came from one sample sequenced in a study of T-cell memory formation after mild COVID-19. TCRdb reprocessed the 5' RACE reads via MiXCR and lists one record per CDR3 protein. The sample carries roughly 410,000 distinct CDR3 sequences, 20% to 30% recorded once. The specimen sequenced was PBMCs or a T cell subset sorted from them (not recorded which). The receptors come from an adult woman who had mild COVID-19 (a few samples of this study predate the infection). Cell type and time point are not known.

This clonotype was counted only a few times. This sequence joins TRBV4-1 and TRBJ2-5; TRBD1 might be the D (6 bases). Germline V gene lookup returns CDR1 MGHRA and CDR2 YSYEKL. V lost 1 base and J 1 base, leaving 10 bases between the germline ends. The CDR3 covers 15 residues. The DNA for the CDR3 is TGCGCCAGCAGCCAAGCCCTGACAGGCCAAGAGACCCAGTACTTC. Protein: CASSQALTGQETQYF.

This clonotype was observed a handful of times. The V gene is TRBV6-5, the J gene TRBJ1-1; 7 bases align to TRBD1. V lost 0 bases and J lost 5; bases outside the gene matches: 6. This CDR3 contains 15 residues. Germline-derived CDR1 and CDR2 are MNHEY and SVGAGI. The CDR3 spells CASSYSEQGTTEAFF. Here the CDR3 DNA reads TGTGCCAGCAGTTACTCCGAACAGGGGACGACTGAAGCTTTCTTT.

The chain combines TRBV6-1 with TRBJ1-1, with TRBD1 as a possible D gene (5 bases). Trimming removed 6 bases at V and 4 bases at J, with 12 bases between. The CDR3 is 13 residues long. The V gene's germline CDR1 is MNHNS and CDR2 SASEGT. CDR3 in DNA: TGTGCCAGCAGAAGAGTGGGGGGCACTGAAGCTTTCTTT. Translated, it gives CASRRVGGTEAFF.

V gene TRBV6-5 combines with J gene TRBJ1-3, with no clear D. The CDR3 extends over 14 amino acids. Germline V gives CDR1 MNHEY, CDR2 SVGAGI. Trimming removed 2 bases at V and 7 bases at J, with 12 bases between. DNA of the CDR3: TGTGCCAGCAGTTACGAACCCCAAGCGAACACCATATATTTT. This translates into CASSYEPQANTIYF.

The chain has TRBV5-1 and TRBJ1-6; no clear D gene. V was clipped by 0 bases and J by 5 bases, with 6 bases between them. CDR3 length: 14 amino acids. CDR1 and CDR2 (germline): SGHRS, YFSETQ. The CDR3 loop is CASSLAENNSPLHF. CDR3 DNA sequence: TGCGCCAGCAGCTTGGCGGAGAATAATTCACCCCTCCACTTT.

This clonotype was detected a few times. The CDR3 is CASSPSIYNEQFF. DNA of the CDR3: TGTGCCAGCAGTCCGTCAATCTACAATGAGCAGTTCTTC. This chain connects TRBV12-3 or TRBV12-4 to TRBJ2-1, with no clear D. V was trimmed by 5 bases and J by 3 bases, leaving 8 bases between them. The CDR3 contains 13 residues.

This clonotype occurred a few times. CDR3 protein: CASRQRSTGGSTDTQYF. The CDR3 DNA reads TGTGCCAGCAGACAGAGATCGACAGGGGGCAGTACAGATACGCAGTATTTT. The V and J genes are TRBV7-2 and TRBJ2-3; TRBD1 agrees at 10 bases. The CDR3 runs 17 residues. Germline CDR1 and CDR2: SGHTA and FQGNSA. Unmatched junction bases numbered 12, after V lost 6 bases and J lost 3 bases.

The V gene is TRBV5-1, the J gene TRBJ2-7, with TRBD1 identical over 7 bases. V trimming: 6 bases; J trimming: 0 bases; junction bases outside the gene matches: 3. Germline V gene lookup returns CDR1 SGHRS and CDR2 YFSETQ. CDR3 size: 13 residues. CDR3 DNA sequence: TGCGCCAGCAACCCAGGGGGCTCCTACGAGCAGTACTTC. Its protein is CASNPGGSYEQYF.

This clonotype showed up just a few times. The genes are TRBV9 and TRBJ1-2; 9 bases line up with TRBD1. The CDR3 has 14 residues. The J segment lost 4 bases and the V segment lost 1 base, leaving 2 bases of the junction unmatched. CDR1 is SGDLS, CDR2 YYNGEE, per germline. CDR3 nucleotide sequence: TGTGCCAGCAGCGTACAGGACAGGGGCTATGGCTACACCTTC. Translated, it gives CASSVQDRGYGYTF. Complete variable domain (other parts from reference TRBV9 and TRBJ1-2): DSGVTQTPKHLITATGQRVTLRCSPRSGDLSVYWYQQSLDQGLQFLIQYYNGEERAKGNILERFSAQQFPDLHSELNLSSLELGDSALYFCASSVQDRGYGYTFGSGTRLTVV.

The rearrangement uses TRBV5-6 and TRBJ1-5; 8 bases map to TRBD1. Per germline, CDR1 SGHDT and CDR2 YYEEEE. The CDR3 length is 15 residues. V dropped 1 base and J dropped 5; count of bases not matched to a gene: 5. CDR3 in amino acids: CASSLIGQGDQPQHF. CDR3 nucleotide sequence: TGTGCCAGCAGCTTGATCGGACAGGGTGATCAGCCCCAGCATTTT. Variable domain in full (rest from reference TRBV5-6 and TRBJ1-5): DAGVTQSPTHLIKTRGQQVTLRCSPKSGHDTVSWYQQALGQGPQFIFQYYEEEERQRGNFPDRFSGHQFPNYSSELNVNALLLGDSALYLCASSLIGQGDQPQHFGDGTRLSIL.

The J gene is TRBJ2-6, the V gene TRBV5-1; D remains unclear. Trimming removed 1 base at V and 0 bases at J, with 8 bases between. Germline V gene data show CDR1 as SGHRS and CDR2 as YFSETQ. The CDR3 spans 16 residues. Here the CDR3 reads CASSLYTDSGANVLTF. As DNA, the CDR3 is TGCGCCAGCAGCTTGTATACAGACTCTGGGGCCAACGTCCTGACTTTC.

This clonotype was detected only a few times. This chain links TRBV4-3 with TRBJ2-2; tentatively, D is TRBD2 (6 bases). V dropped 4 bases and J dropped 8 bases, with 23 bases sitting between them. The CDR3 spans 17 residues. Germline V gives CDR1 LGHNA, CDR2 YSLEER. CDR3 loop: CASSPAVGGVGWGELFF. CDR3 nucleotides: TGCGCCAGCAGCCCCGCCGTCGGGGGAGTAGGATGGGGGGAGCTGTTTTTT.

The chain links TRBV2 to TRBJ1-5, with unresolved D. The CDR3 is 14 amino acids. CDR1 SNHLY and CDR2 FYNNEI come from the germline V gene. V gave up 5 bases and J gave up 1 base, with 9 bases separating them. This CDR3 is CASSSDSSNQPQHF. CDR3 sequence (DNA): TGTGCCAGCAGTTCGGACTCGAGCAATCAGCCCCAGCATTTT. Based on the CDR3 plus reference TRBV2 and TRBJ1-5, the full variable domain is EPEVTQTPSHQVTQMGQEVILRCVPISNHLYFYWYRQILGQKVEFLVSFYNNEISEKSEIFDDQFSVERPDGSNFTLKIRSTKLEDSAMYFCASSSDSSNQPQHFGDGTRLSIL.

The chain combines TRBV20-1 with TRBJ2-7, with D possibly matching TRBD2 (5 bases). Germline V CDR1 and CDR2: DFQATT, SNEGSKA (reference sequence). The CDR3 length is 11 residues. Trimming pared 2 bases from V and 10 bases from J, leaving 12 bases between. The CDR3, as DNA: TGCAGTGCTAGAAGCGGCTTCCTCCAGTACTTC. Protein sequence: CSARSGFLQYF.

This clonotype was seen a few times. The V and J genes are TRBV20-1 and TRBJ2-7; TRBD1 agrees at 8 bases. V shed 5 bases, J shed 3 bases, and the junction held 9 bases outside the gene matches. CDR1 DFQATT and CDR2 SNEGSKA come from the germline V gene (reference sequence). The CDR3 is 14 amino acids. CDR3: CSAEDRGRNYEQYF. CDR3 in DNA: TGCAGTGCTGAAGACAGGGGTCGAAACTACGAGCAGTACTTC.

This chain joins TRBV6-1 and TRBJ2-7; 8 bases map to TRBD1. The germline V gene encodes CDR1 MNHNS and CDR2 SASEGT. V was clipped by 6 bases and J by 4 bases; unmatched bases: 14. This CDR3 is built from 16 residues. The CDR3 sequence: CASRYEAGTGSYEQYF. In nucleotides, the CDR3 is TGTGCCAGCAGATACGAAGCCGGGACAGGTTCTTACGAGCAGTACTTC.

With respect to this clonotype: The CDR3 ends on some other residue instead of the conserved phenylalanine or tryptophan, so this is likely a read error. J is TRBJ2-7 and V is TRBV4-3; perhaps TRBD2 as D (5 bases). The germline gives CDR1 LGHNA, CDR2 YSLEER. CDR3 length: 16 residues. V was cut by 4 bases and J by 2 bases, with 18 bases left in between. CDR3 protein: CASSPELDPGAYEQYL. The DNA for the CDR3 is TGCGCCAGCAGCCCGGAGCTTGACCCCGGGGCCTACGAGCAGTACTTA.

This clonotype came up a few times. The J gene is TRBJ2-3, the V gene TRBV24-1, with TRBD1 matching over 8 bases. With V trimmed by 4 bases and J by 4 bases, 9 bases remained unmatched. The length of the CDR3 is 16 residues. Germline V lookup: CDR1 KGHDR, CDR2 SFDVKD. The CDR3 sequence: CATSEPRTGNSDTQYF. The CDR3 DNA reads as TGTGCCACCAGTGAACCCCGGACAGGGAACTCAGATACGCAGTATTTT.

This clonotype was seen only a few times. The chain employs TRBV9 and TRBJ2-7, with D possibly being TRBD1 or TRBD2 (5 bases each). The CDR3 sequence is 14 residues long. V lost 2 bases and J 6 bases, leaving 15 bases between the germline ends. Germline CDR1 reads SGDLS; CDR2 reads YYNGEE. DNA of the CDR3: TGTGCCAGCAGCGTGGGTGGGACGAACAGCGAGCAGTACTTC. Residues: CASSVGGTNSEQYF.

As DNA, the CDR3 is TGCGCCAGCAGCTCCGGGGTTTATAGAGATACGCAGTATTTT. Its translation is CASSSGVYRDTQYF. This rearrangement joins TRBV5-1 to TRBJ2-3, with TRBD2 as a possible D gene (5 bases). CDR3 length: 14 amino acids. Germline assignment: CDR1 SGHRS and CDR2 YFSETQ. The V end was cut by 3 bases, the J end by 5 bases, with 13 bases between.

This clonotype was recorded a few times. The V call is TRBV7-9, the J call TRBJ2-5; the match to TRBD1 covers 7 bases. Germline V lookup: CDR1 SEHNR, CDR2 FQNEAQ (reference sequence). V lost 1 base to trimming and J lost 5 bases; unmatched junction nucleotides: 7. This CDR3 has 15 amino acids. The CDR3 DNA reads TGTGCCAGCAGCTTAGGAGGGGGCGGTTTCGAGACCCAGTACTTC. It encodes CASSLGGGGFETQYF.

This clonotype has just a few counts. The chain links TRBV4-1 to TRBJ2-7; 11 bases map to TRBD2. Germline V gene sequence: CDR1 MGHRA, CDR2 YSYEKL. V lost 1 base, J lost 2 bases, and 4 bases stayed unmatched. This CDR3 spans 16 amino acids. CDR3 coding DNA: TGCGCCAGCAGCCAAGCCCCTAGCGGGGGGACCTACGAGCAGTACTTC. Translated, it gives CASSQAPSGGTYEQYF.

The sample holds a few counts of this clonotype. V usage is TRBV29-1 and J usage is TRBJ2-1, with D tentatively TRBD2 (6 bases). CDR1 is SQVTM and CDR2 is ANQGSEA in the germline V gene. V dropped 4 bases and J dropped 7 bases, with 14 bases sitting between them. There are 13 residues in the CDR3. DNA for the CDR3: TGCAGCGTTGGTGGAGGGGCTTGGAATGAGCAGTTCTTC. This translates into CSVGGGAWNEQFF.

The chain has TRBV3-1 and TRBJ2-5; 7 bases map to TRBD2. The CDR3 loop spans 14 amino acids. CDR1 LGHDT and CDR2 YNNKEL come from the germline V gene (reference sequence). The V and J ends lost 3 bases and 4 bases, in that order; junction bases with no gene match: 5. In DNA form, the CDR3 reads TGTGCCAGCAGCCAGGCGGGAGTAATAGAGACCCAGTACTTC. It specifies CASSQAGVIETQYF.

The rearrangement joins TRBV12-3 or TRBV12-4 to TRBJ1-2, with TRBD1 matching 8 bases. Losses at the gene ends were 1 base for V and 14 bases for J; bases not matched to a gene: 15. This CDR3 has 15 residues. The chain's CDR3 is CASSLGDRTSEARTF. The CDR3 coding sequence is TGTGCCAGCAGTTTAGGGGACAGGACATCTGAGGCTAGGACCTTC.

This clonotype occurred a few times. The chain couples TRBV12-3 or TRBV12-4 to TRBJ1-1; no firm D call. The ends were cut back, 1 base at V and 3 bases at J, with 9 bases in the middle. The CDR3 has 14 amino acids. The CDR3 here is CASSLVAFDTEAFF. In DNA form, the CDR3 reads TGTGCCAGCAGTTTAGTGGCGTTCGACACTGAAGCTTTCTTT.

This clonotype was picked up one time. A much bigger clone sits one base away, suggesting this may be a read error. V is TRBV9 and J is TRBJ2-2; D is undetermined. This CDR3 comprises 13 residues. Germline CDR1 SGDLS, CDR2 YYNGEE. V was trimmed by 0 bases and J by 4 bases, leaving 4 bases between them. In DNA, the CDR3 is TGTGCCAGCAGCGTAGGTTCCACCGGGGAGCTGTTTTTT. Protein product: CASSVGSTGELFF.